This T cell receptor (beta chain) was sequenced during a study of T cell responses to AZD1222 COVID-19 vaccine. Concerning this clone: The target antigen is unknown.

The repertoire was sequenced with immunoSEQ multiplex PCR; TCRdb's copy has only in-frame clones and lacks some. The sample holds 150,000 or so clones, 88% seen once. General study findings and limits: All repertoire sampling was performed exclusively after the peak T cell response. Nearly half of unique spike-specific TCRs reportedly avoided B.1.351 and B.1.1.7 mutated regions.

This CDR3 comprises 16 residues. CDR1 and CDR2 from the germline V gene are SGHNT and YYREEE (reference sequence). V was pared by 0 bases and J by 4 bases, with 11 bases between. The sequenced sample was peripheral blood, obtained on day 0 of AZD1222 vaccination. This receptor was identified in an adult in good health. The chain couples TRBV5-4 to TRBJ2-6; tentatively, D is TRBD2 (6 bases). CDR3 coding DNA: TGTGCCAGCAGCTTGGTCGGAGGGTTGGGGGCCAACGTCCTGACTTTC. This codes for CASSLVGGLGANVLTF. Filled out from reference TRBV5-4 and TRBJ2-6, the complete variable domain reads ETGVTQSPTHLIKTRGQQVTLRCSSQSGHNTVSWYQQALGQGPQFIFQYYREEENGRGNFPPRFSGLQFPNYSSELNVNALELDDSALYLCASSLVGGLGANVLTFGAGSRLTVL.